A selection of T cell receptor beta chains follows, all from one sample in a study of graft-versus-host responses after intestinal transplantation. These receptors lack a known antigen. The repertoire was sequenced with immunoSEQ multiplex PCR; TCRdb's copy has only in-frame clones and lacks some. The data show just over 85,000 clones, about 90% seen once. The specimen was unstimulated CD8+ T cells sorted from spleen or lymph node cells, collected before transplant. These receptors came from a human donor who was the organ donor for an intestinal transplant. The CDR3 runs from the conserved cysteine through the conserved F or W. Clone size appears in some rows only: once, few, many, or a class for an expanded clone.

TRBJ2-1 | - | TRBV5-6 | CASSLKRSSYNEQFF
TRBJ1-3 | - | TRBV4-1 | CASSPMTLVSGNTIYF
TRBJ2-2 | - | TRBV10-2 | CASSDVTRETGELFF
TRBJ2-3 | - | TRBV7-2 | CASSILAGPVDTQYF
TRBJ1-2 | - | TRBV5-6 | CASSAGNYGYTF
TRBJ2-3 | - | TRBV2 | CASSDLVGLAIDTQYF
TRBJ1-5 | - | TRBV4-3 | CASSQQGAQPQHF
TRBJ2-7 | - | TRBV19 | CASSMAGGSYEQYF
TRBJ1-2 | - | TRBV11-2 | CASSSGTAYGYTF
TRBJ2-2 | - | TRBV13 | CASLQGINTGELFF
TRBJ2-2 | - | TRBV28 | CASSLGQGNTGELFF
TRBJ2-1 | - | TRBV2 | CASSEASAGQVRCEQFF
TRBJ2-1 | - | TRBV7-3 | CASSSGLAGPAGNEQFF
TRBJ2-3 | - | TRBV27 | CASSFPTGFGTDTQYF
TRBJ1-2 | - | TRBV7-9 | CASSLTGDSQGGYTF
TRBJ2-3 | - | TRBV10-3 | CAISESIENTQYF
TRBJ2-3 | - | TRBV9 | CASSAWGGGTDTQYF
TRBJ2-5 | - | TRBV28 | CASSFLGLEEETQYF
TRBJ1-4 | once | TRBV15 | CATSGRQTGDEKLFF
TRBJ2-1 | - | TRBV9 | CASSVDGGSHNEQFF
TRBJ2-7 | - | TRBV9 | CASSVTGLAGGRPYEQYF
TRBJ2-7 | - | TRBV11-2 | CASSFLGLPLIYEQYF
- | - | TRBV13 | CASSLQTGLGEQYF
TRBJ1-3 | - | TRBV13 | CASSLGTGNTIYF
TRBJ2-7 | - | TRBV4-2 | CASSPTSRGSSYEQYF
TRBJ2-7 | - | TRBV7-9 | CASSSPRAGQAYEQYF
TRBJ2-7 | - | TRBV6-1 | CASSEDLVDPGEQYF
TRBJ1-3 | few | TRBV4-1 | CASSPYMNSGNTIYF
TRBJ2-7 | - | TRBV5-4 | CASSLPTGQGVREQYF
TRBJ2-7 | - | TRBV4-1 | CASSPRGGPYEQYF
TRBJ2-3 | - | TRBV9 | CASGFGVEDTQYF
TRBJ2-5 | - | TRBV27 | CASSLSFGTRSQETQYF
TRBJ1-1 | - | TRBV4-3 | CASSQDGRGISEAFF
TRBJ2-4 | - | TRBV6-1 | CASSEYKRGGPKNIQYF
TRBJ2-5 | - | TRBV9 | CASSVCRVLQYF
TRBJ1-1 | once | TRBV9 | CASSVDPTGSNTEAFF
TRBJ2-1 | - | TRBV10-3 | CAIRGDSHNEQFF
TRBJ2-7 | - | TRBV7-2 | CASSPVRYAYEQYF
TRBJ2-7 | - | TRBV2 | CASKYNYEEQYF
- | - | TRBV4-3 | CASSQDRDRDEQYF
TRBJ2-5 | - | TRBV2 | CASSEGGLAGRQETQYF
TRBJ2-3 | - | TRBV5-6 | CASRYGTGLETDTQYF
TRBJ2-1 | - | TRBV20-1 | CSARSVNEQFF
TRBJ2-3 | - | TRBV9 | CASSLDFTTADTQYF
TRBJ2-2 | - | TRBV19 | CASKWDRGLDGELFF
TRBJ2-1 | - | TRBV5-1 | CASSLASGESQFF
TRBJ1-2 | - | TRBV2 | CASSEDGGNYGYTF
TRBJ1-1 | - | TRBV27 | CASSFTGGPSTEAFF
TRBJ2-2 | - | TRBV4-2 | CASSQGTTGTGELFF
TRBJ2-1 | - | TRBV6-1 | CASSEALSSYNEQFF